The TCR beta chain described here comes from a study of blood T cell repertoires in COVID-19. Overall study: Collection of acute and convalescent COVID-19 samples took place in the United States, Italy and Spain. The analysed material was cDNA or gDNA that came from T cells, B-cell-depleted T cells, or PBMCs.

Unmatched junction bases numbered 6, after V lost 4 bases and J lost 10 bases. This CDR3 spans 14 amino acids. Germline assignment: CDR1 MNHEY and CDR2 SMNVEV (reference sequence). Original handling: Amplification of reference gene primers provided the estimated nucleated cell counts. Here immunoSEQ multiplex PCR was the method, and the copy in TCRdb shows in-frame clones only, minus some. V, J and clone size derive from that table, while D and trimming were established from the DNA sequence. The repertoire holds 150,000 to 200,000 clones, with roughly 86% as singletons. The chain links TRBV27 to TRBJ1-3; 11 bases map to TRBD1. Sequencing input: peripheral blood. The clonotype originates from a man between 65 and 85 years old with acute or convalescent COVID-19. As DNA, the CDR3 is TGTGCCAGCAGTTCTCAGGACAGGGGGCGTACCATATATTTT. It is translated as CASSSQDRGRTIYF.